Shown below are 26 T cell receptor beta chains from a single sample sequenced in a study of glioma-infiltrating T cells. Amplification of TCR alpha and beta CDR3 regions from RNA used iRepertoire nested multiplex PCR. TCRdb used MiXCR to reprocess the multiplex PCR reads, holding one entry per CDR3 protein. Here the sample spans under 200,000 distinct CDR3 sequences, over 40% being singletons. Source material: glioma tissue, nonneoplastic brain tissue, or PBMCs (not recorded which). The receptors stem from a human donor with low-grade glioma or glioblastoma, undergoing nonglioma brain surgery, or in good health (not recorded which).

This clonotype was counted many times. The rearrangement uses TRBV20-1 and TRBJ2-5; D may be TRBD1 or TRBD2 (5 bases each). Trimming removed 4 bases from V and 4 bases from J, with 10 bases in between. The CDR3 sequence is 12 residues long. In germline, CDR1 is DFQATT, CDR2 SNEGSKA (reference sequence). The CDR3 here is CSATERGETQYF. The CDR3 DNA sequence: TGCAGTGCTACCGAGAGGGGAGAGACCCAGTACTTC.

This chain links TRBV24-1 with TRBJ1-5, with 7 bases identical to TRBD1. V was pared by 4 bases and J by 5 bases, with 10 bases of the junction left unmatched. CDR3 length equals 16 residues. Germline assignment: CDR1 KGHDR and CDR2 SFDVKD. The CDR3 DNA reads as TGTGCCACCAGTGACCGAGCGACAGGGCTGTATCAGCCCCAGCATTTT. Translation: CATSDRATGLYQPQHF.

This clonotype is classed as medium-sized. The chain recombines TRBV28 with TRBJ2-5; D ambiguous. The V and J ends lost 6 bases and 0 bases respectively, with 2 bases between them. The germline gives CDR1 MDHEN, CDR2 SYDVKM. The CDR3 covers 11 residues. CDR3 in amino acids: CASRDQETQYF. CDR3 DNA: TGTGCCAGCAGAGACCAAGAGACCCAGTACTTC.

About this clonotype itself: A much larger clone lies a single base off, so this may be a read error. J is TRBJ1-5 and V is TRBV28; D may be TRBD1 (5 bases). V lost 3 bases to trimming and J lost 7 bases, with 16 bases between them. Germline CDR1 reads MDHEN; CDR2 reads SYDVKM. This CDR3 has 15 residues. The CDR3 sequence: CASSFPRQTAQPQHF. CDR3 nucleotide sequence: TGTGCCAGCAGTTTCCCCCGACAGACGGCCCAGCCCCAGCATTTT.

J is TRBJ2-7 and V is TRBV20-1; D call uncertain. The CDR3 sequence is 12 residues long. In germline, CDR1 is DFQATT, CDR2 SNEGSKA (reference sequence). V was cut by 7 bases and J by 2 bases, with 12 bases left in between. CDR3 sequence reads: CSDRKNTYEQYF. CDR3 coding DNA: TGCAGTGATAGGAAGAACACCTACGAGCAGTACTTC.

The genes are TRBV30 and TRBJ1-1, with D tentatively TRBD1 (6 bases). CDR3 length: 13 residues. V dropped 3 bases and J dropped 11 bases, with 19 bases sitting between them. Germline loops: CDR1 GTSNPN, CDR2 SVGIG (reference sequence). The CDR3 sequence: CAWRPGVTGRAFF. The CDR3 coding sequence is TGTGCCTGGAGACCCGGGGTGACAGGCCGTGCTTTCTTT.

This clonotype was seen only a few times. A much larger clone differs by one base, so this may be a read error. The chain has TRBV15 and TRBJ2-3, with 8 bases fitting TRBD2. Germline assignment: CDR1 LNHNV and CDR2 YYDKDF (reference sequence). The CDR3 extends over 15 amino acids. The V and J ends lost 5 bases and 5 bases, in that order; junction bases with no gene match: 9. CDR3 amino acids: CATSRRSGSEDTQYF. The DNA for the CDR3 is TGTGCCACCAGCCGGCGGAGCGGGAGTGAAGATACGCAGTATTTT.

Comment on this clonotype: The junction shows a germline mismatch at one end, possibly a read error. This sequence joins TRBV28 and TRBJ2-7, with a tentative D call TRBD2 (7 bases). This CDR3 has 12 residues. From germline, CDR1 is MDHEN and CDR2 SYDVKM. CDR3 in amino acids: CASSSDAGAQNF. In DNA, the CDR3 is TGTGCCAGCAGTTCAGACGCGGGGGCGCAGAACTTC.

Comments on this clonotype: Given a much more abundant clone one base away, this may be a read error. The V gene is TRBV7-9, the J gene TRBJ2-3; D is ambiguous. This CDR3 is 13 amino acids long. V shed 6 bases and J shed 6 bases, with 13 bases lying between them. Germline CDR1 reads SEHNR; CDR2 reads FQNEAQ (reference sequence). CDR3 nucleotide sequence: TGTGCCAGCAGAGCGCTCAGTGGGGATACGCAGTATTTT. Protein sequence: CASRALSGDTQYF.

Of note for this clonotype: As the CDR3 is not closed by the conserved phenylalanine or tryptophan, this likely results from a read error. V is TRBV20-1 and J is TRBJ1-5; D not certain. Germline assignment: CDR1 DFQATT and CDR2 SNEGSKA (reference sequence). The length of the CDR3 is 12 residues. CDR3 protein: CSDRRGKQPQHY. The CDR3 DNA reads TGCAGTGATAGAAGAGGGAAACAGCCCCAGCATTAT.

The gene calls are TRBV3-1 and TRBJ2-1; D possibly corresponds to TRBD1 (5 bases). There are 16 residues in the CDR3. V lost 3 bases and J lost 14, with 26 bases in between. Germline CDR1 LGHDT, CDR2 YNNKEL (reference sequence). This CDR3 reads CASSHGAKGSPYEEFF. The CDR3 DNA sequence: TGTGCCAGCAGCCATGGGGCCAAGGGATCACCCTACGAGGAGTTCTTC.

This clonotype was recorded at least ten times. V usage is TRBV12-3 or TRBV12-4 and J usage is TRBJ1-5; D is unresolved. V was pared by 6 bases and J by 5 bases, with 17 bases between. This CDR3 has 15 amino acids. CDR3 protein: CASSPYRMGHQPQHF. CDR3 nucleotide sequence: TGTGCCAGCAGCCCTTACAGAATGGGTCATCAGCCCCAGCATTTT.

This clonotype was seen repeatedly, ten times or more. The genes are TRBV20-1 and TRBJ2-3, with 7 bases matching TRBD2. Germline lookup yields CDR1 DFQATT and CDR2 SNEGSKA (reference sequence). The CDR3 runs to 14 residues. J was trimmed by 2 bases and V by 4 bases; bases with no gene match: 6. The CDR3 is CSAMERGTTDTQYF. DNA for the CDR3: TGCAGTGCTATGGAGCGGGGAACCACAGATACGCAGTATTTT.

The J gene is TRBJ2-5, the V gene TRBV6-2 or TRBV6-3, with D unresolved. This CDR3 has 13 residues. Germline lookup yields CDR1 MNHEY and CDR2 SVGEGT. Trimming stripped 10 bases from V and 1 base from J, with 13 bases between. Here the CDR3 reads CAIRKTVQETQYF. For the CDR3, the DNA is TGTGCCATCAGAAAGACTGTCCAAGAGACCCAGTACTTC.

On this clonotype: A much larger clone is a single base away; this may be a read error. The chain joins TRBV7-2 to TRBJ2-5; D is perhaps TRBD2 (6 bases). The CDR3 is 13 amino acids. Germline lookup yields CDR1 SGHTA and CDR2 FQGNSA. Trimming stripped 6 bases from V and 1 base from J, with 9 bases between. The CDR3 nucleotides read TGTGCCAGCAGAGGAGGGCCCCAAGAGACCCAGTACTTC. It is translated as CASRGGPQETQYF.

As for this clonotype: A much larger clone sits a single nucleotide away, making a read error possible. The rearrangement uses TRBV20-1 and TRBJ2-7, with D uncertain. The CDR3 loop spans 14 amino acids. V dropped 6 bases and J dropped 0 bases, with 15 bases sitting between them. Germline V gene data show CDR1 as DFQATT and CDR2 as SNEGSKA (reference sequence). The CDR3 coding sequence is TGCAGTGCCGCCGGACGGTCTCTCTCCTACGAGCAGTACTTC. Its translation is CSAAGRSLSYEQYF.

The chain has TRBV20-1 and TRBJ2-5; TRBD2 agrees at 11 bases. CDR1 and CDR2 (germline): DFQATT, SNEGSKA (reference sequence). J lost 11 bases, V lost 6 bases, and 17 bases had no gene match. The CDR3 runs 15 residues. CDR3: CSATGTSGGRSEQYF. CDR3 nucleotide sequence: TGCAGTGCCACTGGGACTAGCGGAGGCCGGAGTGAGCAGTACTTC.

The V call is TRBV19, the J call TRBJ2-1; possible D gene TRBD2, 5 bases. The CDR3 totals 16 residues. V shed 5 bases and J shed 2 bases, with 16 bases lying between them. Germline V CDR1 and CDR2: LNHDA, SQIVND (reference sequence). The CDR3 nucleotides are TGTGCCAGTAGTTGGAGTAGCGTCTACACCTACAATGAGCAGTTCTTC. Translation gives CASSWSSVYTYNEQFF.

This clonotype was seen at least ten times. Here the CDR3 DNA reads TGCGCCAGCAGCGGCAGGGGCAGGGAGGAGACCCAGTACTTC. Translation: CASSGRGREETQYF. The chain employs TRBV4-1 and TRBJ2-5; TRBD1 might be the D (6 bases). V was cut by 5 bases and J by 5 bases, with 15 bases left in between. This CDR3 is built from 14 residues. Per germline, CDR1 MGHRA and CDR2 YSYEKL.

This clonotype appeared many times. The chain has TRBV20-1 and TRBJ2-3; 10 bases are shared with TRBD2. V was clipped by 5 bases and J by 4 bases; unmatched bases: 15. Germline values: CDR1 DFQATT, CDR2 SNEGSKA (reference sequence). The length of the CDR3 is 17 residues. CDR3 nucleotide sequence: TGCAGTGCTCCACATCGGACTAGCGGAAAAGGGGCAGATACGCAGTATTTT. Translated: CSAPHRTSGKGADTQYF.

This clonotype has more than one count but fewer than ten. The chain's CDR3 is CASSIGTSGRHEQFF. CDR3 bases: TGTGCCAGTAGTATCGGGACTAGCGGGAGGCATGAGCAGTTCTTC. This chain connects TRBV19 to TRBJ2-1; 15 nucleotides match TRBD2. J lost 8 bases, V lost 3 bases, and 2 bases had no gene match. Germline loops: CDR1 LNHDA, CDR2 SQIVND (reference sequence). The CDR3 loop spans 15 amino acids.

This clonotype was detected once. With a much larger clone just one base away, this may be a read error. The chain recombines TRBV28 with TRBJ1-2, with 7 nucleotides matching TRBD1. Per the germline V gene, CDR1 is MDHEN and CDR2 is SYDVKM. Trimming at V came to 5 bases and at J to 4 bases, leaving 7 bases not matched to a gene. There are 14 residues in the CDR3. The CDR3 region has the DNA TGTGCCAGCAGTACCAGGGGGTTCAGCTATGGCTACACCTTC. Encoded protein: CASSTRGFSYGYTF.

This clonotype showed up just a few times. One base away lies a much larger clone, so this may be a sequencing read error. Here the CDR3 reads CSALTPIGGYEQYF. For the CDR3, the DNA is TGCAGTGCCCTGACACCGATCGGTGGGTACGAGCAGTACTTC. This chain joins TRBV20-1 and TRBJ2-7; D not resolved. The V gene lost 6 bases and the J gene lost 4 bases, with 19 bases spanning the gap. The CDR3 has 14 amino acids. Germline CDR1 reads DFQATT; CDR2 reads SNEGSKA (reference sequence).

This clonotype appeared many times. The chain combines TRBV20-1 with TRBJ2-7; 8 bases fit TRBD1. V dropped 6 bases and J dropped 7; count of bases not matched to a gene: 17. The germline gives CDR1 DFQATT, CDR2 SNEGSKA (reference sequence). The CDR3 runs to 15 residues. The CDR3 nucleotides read TGCAGTGCCACACCACCCGGGACAGGACAACAGGAGCAGTACTTC. This sequence encodes CSATPPGTGQQEQYF.

This clonotype has a handful of counts. With a much larger clone just one base away, this may be a read error. V gene TRBV28 combines with J gene TRBJ1-2; D remains unclear. The CDR3 has 12 residues. The germline gives CDR1 MDHEN, CDR2 SYDVKM. Trimming took off 2 bases at V and 4 bases at J, with 5 bases between the two ends. The CDR3: CASSLEVYGYTF. The CDR3 DNA reads TGTGCCAGCAGTTTAGAGGTCTATGGCTACACCTTC.

This clonotype showed up just a few times. A much larger clonotype is one base distant, so this may be a read error. The J gene is TRBJ2-5, the V gene TRBV19; 9 bases line up with TRBD2. From germline, CDR1 is LNHDA and CDR2 SQIVND (reference sequence). The CDR3 is made up of 15 amino acids. CDR3 sequence reads: CASSSLAGQAETKYF. CDR3 DNA sequence: TGTGCCAGTAGCTCCCTAGCGGGGCAGGCGGAGACCAAGTACTTC.